The following is a T cell receptor (beta chain) sequence with its context. This clone occurred a few times. The antigen it binds to is not known. No clone much larger than this one lies a single base away; base qualities are absent. The CDR3 runs 13 residues from the cysteine to the phenylalanine. Just the 39-base CDR3 DNA is kept, in frame starting at base 1. V ends up 4 bases short and J 9 bases short, with an unmatched junction base count of 5. CDR1 is given as SGHTA and CDR2 as FQGNSA, both from the germline V gene. Genomic DNA was the input for TRB sequencing, which was run either with the immunoSEQ assay at survey resolution or with the hsTCRB kit. The original pipeline was this. Initial read processing used immunoSEQ software, and repertoire analyses used the LymphoSeq R package. Clonality was calculated as 1 minus normalized Shannon entropy, and the Gini coefficient was also calculated for each TRB dataset. To infer phenotypes in unsorted samples, TRB sequences from sorted subsets of the recipient or donor were mapped onto unsorted samples from the same recipient. TCRdb took over this immuneACCESS table, retaining in-frame rearrangements with V and J assigned. Such tables are incomplete; in checked studies, under half of the missing clones stem from an unresolved V gene, and the remainder is unexplained. The V and J calls and clone size were taken over from that table, and D and trimming were inferred from the DNA. This sample has more than 4,500 clones in its table, and 75% of those were observed once. In total, the top ten clones hold roughly 36% of the sample.

This record comes from a study of T cells after posttransplantation cyclophosphamide (dated by TCRdb to 2016 to 2018). As for the study more broadly: Using TRB sequencing, the study followed how the T cell repertoire rebuilt after myeloablative bone marrow transplantation with posttransplantation cyclophosphamide given as GVHD prophylaxis. Samples from about 35 PTCy-treated patients, along with samples from 15 to 20 of their related bone marrow donors, underwent antigen receptor sequencing. TRB sequencing was performed on blood from all 35 or so PTCy patients with 1-year posttransplant specimens. In 3 patients, up to 3 additional blood samples taken between 2 and 5.2 years after transplant also underwent TRB sequencing, as did pretransplant blood from several patients. TRA and TRB clonality were tightly correlated in about ten samples, so subsequent TCR analyses focused on TRB only. Public TRB sequences were checked against a database of over 3,500 sequences associated with responses to pathogens, tumor antigens, self-antigens and alloantigens.

Paper-wide results and their limitations: At 1-2 months, donor-recipient similarity was low but rose over the first year, and the later blood repertoires were often dominated by donor CD8+ memory clones. Across the approximately 48 patients, TRB clonality was highly associated with recipient CMV seropositivity and CMV reactivation, and diversity with PTCy was similar to that in the CNI/methotrexate controls. The TRB repertoires of T cells infiltrating skin or GI tract showed only limited overlap with the TRB repertoires of T cells in blood.

Taken with the paper, the label for treatment or condition translates to: high-dose cyclophosphamide on days +3 and +4 as single-agent GVHD prophylaxis. Busulfan and fludarabine conditioning, a related or unrelated marrow graft, and cyclophosphamide on days +3 and +4 were given to PTCy patients. PTCy-treated patients came from a prospective multi-institutional clinical trial. Peripheral blood and bone marrow mononuclear cells were isolated by Ficoll-Hypaque density centrifugation and were cryopreserved. Sequenced here: PBMCs, sampled after allogeneic stem cell transplant with posttransplant cyclophosphamide. The chain employs TRBV7-2 and TRBJ2-1; a stretch of 8 junction bases matches TRBD1. The TCR comes from a male patient between 60 and 69 years old who received an allogeneic stem cell transplant from an unrelated donor, was CMV-positive, and had no GVHD. After a transplant, some T cells may have been passed on by the graft donor. The CDR3 reads CASSSTGGTEQFF. In nucleotide form, the sequence is TGTGCCAGCAGCTCAACAGGGGGTACTGAGCAGTTCTTC.